This T cell receptor beta chain derives from a study of cytomegalovirus exposure and HLA in healthy donors. Study summary: Among the roughly 400 genotyped donors, 65% to 85% were placed in the Caucasian-associated ancestry cluster. Study conclusions and caveats: Among CMV-associated TCR beta chains, most appeared HLA-restricted in a later analysis. In a later analysis, TCR beta V- and J-gene trimming showed a link to a missense DCLRE1C variant.

The germline V gene has CDR1 SGHAT and CDR2 FQNNGV. The CDR3 consists of 16 residues. V was clipped by 2 bases and J by 4 bases, with 17 bases between them. Points on this clone: Antigen unknown.

PCR primers comprised 60 Vbeta and 13 Jbeta primers. Measured with immunoSEQ multiplex PCR; TCRdb has only the in-frame clones, and not every one. The table lists some 64,000 clones, 89% of them singletons, with approximately 1.5% in the top ten. The source material was PBMCs. The V call is TRBV11-2, the J call TRBJ2-5, with D tentatively TRBD2 (7 bases). This TCR came from a man aged 25-45 years in good health and CMV-seropositive. The DNA for the CDR3 is TGTGCCAGCAGCTTACTTAGGGGGAGGGCCCCAGAGACCCAGTACTTC. It encodes CASSLLRGRAPETQYF.